The 27 T cell receptor beta chains listed next were all sequenced from one sample in a study of T cell repertoires in cytomegalovirus infection. TCRdb ran MiXCR on the reads and lists one entry per CDR3 protein. The sample lists about 270,000 distinct CDR3 sequences, roughly a fifth occurring once. The antigens of these receptors remain unknown. Sequenced material: cultured PBMCs, taken from culture after CMV antigen stimulation. The source is a human donor in good health (CMV status not recorded). Some clones in this sample may be carry-over from other donors' samples.

This clonotype was recorded many times. At one boundary the junction diverges from the germline segment, which might be a read error. The genes are TRBV19 and TRBJ2-1; 9 nucleotides agree with TRBD2. CDR1 LNHDA and CDR2 SQIVND come from the germline V gene (reference sequence). This CDR3 is built from 14 residues. CDR3 nucleotides: TGTGCCACTATGGATCTAGCGGGGCCCTCTCAGCGTGCGTTC. Translated, it gives CATMDLAGPSQRAF.

The chain recombines TRBV3-1 with TRBJ2-5, with unresolved D. Germline V gene lookup returns CDR1 LGHDT and CDR2 YNNKEL (reference sequence). The length of the CDR3 is 13 residues. The ends were cut back, 3 bases at V and 7 bases at J, with 12 bases in the middle. CDR3 protein: CASSHRALGTQYF. CDR3 sequence (DNA): TGTGCCAGCAGCCATCGGGCGCTGGGGACCCAGTACTTC.

The chain combines TRBV24-1 with TRBJ1-1; D uncertain. CDR1 and CDR2 (germline): KGHDR, SFDVKD. This CDR3 contains 12 residues. V was trimmed by 9 bases and J by 3 bases, leaving 10 bases between them. The CDR3 bases are TGTGCCACCGGATCTTCAGACACTGAAGCTTTCTTT. This sequence encodes CATGSSDTEAFF.

This clonotype has a handful of counts. This rearrangement joins TRBV25-1 to TRBJ2-3; D is perhaps TRBD1 or TRBD2 (5 bases each). CDR3 length: 13 residues. Trimming removed 8 bases from V and 3 bases from J, with 12 bases in between. From germline, CDR1 is MGHDK and CDR2 SYGVNS. The CDR3 spells CASGTVRTDTQYF. The CDR3 DNA reads as TGTGCCAGCGGGACCGTCAGGACAGATACGCAGTATTTT.

This clonotype was detected only a few times. The chain carries TRBV7-6 and TRBJ2-1; D remains ambiguous. CDR3 length: 15 residues. The germline gives CDR1 SGHVS, CDR2 FNYEAQ. Trimming pared 5 bases from V and 0 bases from J, leaving 11 bases between. The CDR3 region is CASSPTVGSYNEQFF. The CDR3 bases are TGTGCCAGCAGCCCTACCGTAGGCTCCTACAATGAGCAGTTCTTC.

The CDR3 here is CATGGRATNEKLFF. In DNA, the CDR3 is TGTGCCACCGGGGGCAGAGCAACTAATGAAAAACTGTTTTTT. V gene TRBV19 combines with J gene TRBJ1-4, with D perhaps matching TRBD1 (6 bases). V shed 10 bases and J shed 0 bases, with 12 bases lying between them. The germline gives CDR1 LNHDA, CDR2 SQIVND (reference sequence). This CDR3 has 14 amino acids.

In this sample, this clonotype turned up many times. The J gene is TRBJ2-5, the V gene TRBV7-3; 7 nucleotides match TRBD2. With V trimmed by 5 bases and J by 2 bases, 11 bases remained unmatched. Germline CDR1 SGHTA, CDR2 FQGTGA. This CDR3 comprises 16 residues. The CDR3 coding sequence is TGTGCCAGCAGCAGTCCGGGACTAACCCTTCAAGAGACCCAGTACTTC. This sequence encodes CASSSPGLTLQETQYF.

The rearrangement links TRBV28 to TRBJ2-2; TRBD2 is a possible D gene (6 bases). The V gene lost 4 bases and the J gene lost 7 bases, with 19 bases spanning the gap. The germline gives CDR1 MDHEN, CDR2 SYDVKM. The CDR3 has 16 amino acids. In nucleotides, the CDR3 is TGTGCCAGCAGTTACCTAGGAGGGAGAGACAACGGGGAGCTGTTTTTT. This encodes CASSYLGGRDNGELFF. The whole variable domain, remainder taken from reference TRBV28 and TRBJ2-2, is DVKVTQSSRYLVKRTGEKVFLECVQDMDHENMFWYRQDPGLGLRLIYFSYDVKMKEKGDIPEGYSVSREKKERFSLILESASTNQTSMYLCASSYLGGRDNGELFFGEGSRLTVL.

The chain links TRBV20-1 to TRBJ2-3, with D perhaps TRBD2 (5 bases). Germline-derived CDR1 and CDR2 are DFQATT and SNEGSKA (reference sequence). The CDR3 sequence is 14 residues long. Trimming left V 1 base short and J 2 bases short, with 10 bases between. CDR3 sequence: CSARVLGNTDTQYF. In DNA, the CDR3 is TGCAGTGCTAGAGTACTAGGGAACACAGATACGCAGTATTTT.

The chain joins TRBV19 to TRBJ2-6; 13 nucleotides line up with TRBD2. Germline lookup yields CDR1 LNHDA and CDR2 SQIVND (reference sequence). The CDR3 spans 21 residues. V lost 3 bases to trimming and J lost 0 bases; unmatched junction nucleotides: 11. The CDR3 sequence is CASSIALQGLAGSSGANVLTF. DNA for the CDR3: TGTGCCAGTAGTATTGCCCTACAGGGACTAGCGGGATCCTCTGGGGCCAACGTCCTGACTTTC.

This clonotype was counted many times. The chain joins TRBV7-8 to TRBJ1-6; D unclear. Germline CDR1 SGHVS, CDR2 FQNEAQ. The CDR3 covers 19 residues. With 3 bases removed from V and 5 bases from J, the gap between germline ends came to 23 bases. CDR3 residues: CASSFGQITRSMHNSPLHF. The CDR3 DNA reads as TGTGCCAGCAGCTTCGGTCAAATCACAAGATCGATGCATAATTCACCCCTCCACTTT.

This clonotype occurred a few times. The V call is TRBV5-1, the J call TRBJ2-3; 10 nucleotides match TRBD2. With V trimmed by 0 bases and J by 3 bases, 10 bases remained unmatched. The germline CDR1 and CDR2 sequences are SGHRS and YFSETQ. This CDR3 is 18 amino acids long. The CDR3 nucleotides read TGCGCCAGCAGCTTGGTACTAGCGGGGAGAAACCCTACAGATACGCAGTATTTT. Translation: CASSLVLAGRNPTDTQYF.

The gene calls are TRBV28 and TRBJ1-6; a weak D match, TRBD1 (5 bases). Per the germline V gene, CDR1 is MDHEN and CDR2 is SYDVKM. This CDR3 is built from 14 residues. Trimming removed 3 bases from V and 9 bases from J, with 12 bases in between. The CDR3 spells CASSLQGDGSPLHF. Here the CDR3 DNA reads TGTGCCAGCAGTTTGCAAGGGGACGGTTCACCCCTCCACTTT.

Many counts were recorded for this clonotype. The CDR3 DNA reads as TGTGCCAGCAGTTTGGGACAGGGGGCCTCAGGGGGCAATCAGCCCCAGCATTTT. This translates into CASSLGQGASGGNQPQHF. This chain links TRBV12-3 or TRBV12-4 with TRBJ1-5; 12 positions agree with TRBD1. CDR3 length: 18 amino acids. Trimming at V came to 3 bases and at J to 2 bases, leaving 8 bases not matched to a gene.

This clonotype was found a few times. The chain joins TRBV20-1 to TRBJ2-3; a possible D gene is TRBD2 (6 bases). The V gene lost 4 bases and the J gene lost 2 bases, with 13 bases spanning the gap. The CDR3 consists of 14 residues. Per germline, CDR1 DFQATT and CDR2 SNEGSKA (reference sequence). CDR3 sequence reads: CSAKSAGFTDTQYF. The CDR3 DNA is TGCAGTGCTAAGTCGGCGGGGTTCACAGATACGCAGTATTTT.

This clonotype was detected many times. V and J are TRBV10-3 and TRBJ1-5; weak D call: TRBD1 (6 bases). Germline V gene data show CDR1 as ENHRY and CDR2 as SYGVKD. Trimming left V 2 bases short and J 1 base short, with 12 bases between. The CDR3 is 16 amino acids. The CDR3 loop reads CAISEGGTSSNQPQHF. The CDR3 DNA reads TGTGCCATCAGTGAGGGAGGGACATCCAGCAATCAGCCCCAGCATTTT.

This clonotype appeared a few times. For the CDR3, the DNA is TGTGCCAGCAGAGGAAGGGGAATTACCGGGGAGCTGTTTTTT. It specifies CASRGRGITGELFF. The rearrangement uses TRBV6-6 and TRBJ2-2; possibly TRBD1 for D (5 bases). V was trimmed by 6 bases and J by 5 bases, leaving 13 bases between them. The CDR3 is 14 residues long. The germline CDR1 and CDR2 sequences are MNHNY and SVGAGI (reference sequence).

J is TRBJ1-1 and V is TRBV25-1; D remains unclear. The CDR3 extends over 14 amino acids. Deletions cut 7 bases from V and 1 base from J, with 13 bases between. Per the germline V gene, CDR1 is MGHDK and CDR2 is SYGVNS. For the CDR3, the DNA is TGTGCCAGCAAGGATCCGATCACGAACACTGAAGCTTTCTTT. This sequence encodes CASKDPITNTEAFF.

In this sample, this clonotype turned up a few times. The V call is TRBV6-6, the J call TRBJ2-7; tentative D call: TRBD2 (6 bases). Germline assignment: CDR1 MNHNY and CDR2 SVGAGI (reference sequence). The length of the CDR3 is 14 residues. The V end lost 7 bases, the J end lost 2 bases, and 15 bases lay between the germline ends. As DNA, the CDR3 is TGTGCCAGCACCACGGGGGACTCTGCCTACGAGCAGTACTTC. Its protein product is CASTTGDSAYEQYF.

The genes are TRBV7-9 and TRBJ1-5; maybe TRBD1 (5 bases). The CDR3 is 15 residues long. Trimming removed 5 bases at V and 7 bases at J, with 18 bases between. The V gene's germline CDR1 is SEHNR and CDR2 FQNEAQ (reference sequence). The CDR3 coding sequence is TGTGCCAGCAGCCCAAATCACTGGGGCGGGCAGCCCCAGCATTTT. Amino acid sequence: CASSPNHWGGQPQHF.

The rearrangement uses TRBV5-1 and TRBJ1-1; D uncertain. Germline V gene lookup returns CDR1 SGHRS and CDR2 YFSETQ. The V end lost 5 bases, the J end lost 1 base, and 18 bases lay between the germline ends. CDR3 size: 16 residues. The CDR3 is CASSPMGMQTNTEAFF. In nucleotides, the CDR3 is TGCGCCAGCAGTCCGATGGGCATGCAGACGAACACTGAAGCTTTCTTT.

This clonotype was seen at least ten times. The chain is built from TRBV7-2 and TRBJ1-5; unclear D gene. Deletions cut 0 bases from V and 3 bases from J, with 9 bases between. CDR3 length: 15 residues. Germline V gives CDR1 SGHTA, CDR2 FQGNSA. The CDR3 nucleotides are TGTGCCAGCAGCTTAGCGTCCATACTCAATCAGCCCCAGCATTTT. As protein: CASSLASILNQPQHF.

This chain's CDR3 is CASSFGSSGISTDTQYF. CDR3 sequence (DNA): TGTGCCAGCAGCTTTGGATCTAGCGGGATAAGCACAGATACGCAGTATTTT. The V and J genes are TRBV11-3 and TRBJ2-3; 9 nucleotides agree with TRBD2. CDR1 is SGHNT and CDR2 is YENEEA in the germline V gene. The CDR3 totals 17 residues. The V segment lost 3 bases and the J segment 0 bases; nucleotides outside the gene matches: 7.

This sequence joins TRBV11-3 and TRBJ2-2, with 8 bases identical to TRBD1. CDR1 and CDR2 (germline): SGHNT, YENEEA. The ends lost 2 bases at V and 5 bases at J; junction bases unmatched: 7. The CDR3 is 16 amino acids. DNA of the CDR3: TGTGCCAGCAGCTTATTAGGCAGGGGGCCGACCGGGGAGCTGTTTTTT. This translates into CASSLLGRGPTGELFF.

V is TRBV12-3 or TRBV12-4 and J is TRBJ1-4, with 7 bases that match TRBD1. With 4 bases clipped from V and 7 bases from J, the junction kept 9 bases outside the gene matches. The CDR3 is made up of 15 amino acids. CDR3 DNA: TGTGCCAGCAGTTCAAGGACAGGACCGAGTGAAAAACTGTTTTTT. Residues: CASSSRTGPSEKLFF.

The V call is TRBV15, the J call TRBJ2-3; 8 nucleotides align to TRBD1. CDR1 and CDR2 (germline): LNHNV, YYDKDF (reference sequence). Trimming took 5 bases from V and 3 from J; bases not matched to a gene: 4. This CDR3 spans 14 amino acids. In nucleotides, the CDR3 is TGTGCCACCAGCCACCGACAGGGGACAGATACGCAGTATTTT. Translation: CATSHRQGTDTQYF.

This clonotype was found once. Germline is not matched at one junction end, which may reflect a read error. The chain carries TRBV7-6 and TRBJ2-1; no definite D call. The V gene's germline CDR1 is SGHVS and CDR2 FNYEAQ. This CDR3 is built from 13 residues. Here the CDR3 DNA reads TGTGCTAGCAGCTTTCCCGGCCCCAATGAGCAGTTCTTC. It translates to CASSFPGPNEQFF.